This TCR beta chain originates from a study of T cell repertoires in cytomegalovirus infection. Turning to the study itself: CMV epitopes used comprised recently identified HLA-C-restricted ones and well-studied HLA-B-restricted ones. Indicated by public TCR beta signatures were CMV infection and matching HLA type. Study-wide points: The ex vivo response was dominated by HLA-C-restricted CMV-specific TCR beta clonotypes.

TCRdb itself ran the reads through MiXCR, one entry per CDR3 protein. Of fewer than 950,000 distinct CDR3 sequences listed, around a third are singletons. The CDR3 sequence is 15 residues long. V lost 2 bases and J lost 1, with 12 bases in between. Germline V gives CDR1 SGHRS, CDR2 YFSETQ. This clonotype was counted between two and nine times. What it recognizes is unknown. The input for sequencing was cultured CD8+ T cells from PBMCs, taken from culture after CMV antigen stimulation. This TCR was recovered from a human donor in good health (CMV status not recorded). Some clones in this sample may be carry-over from other donors' samples. V and J are TRBV5-1 and TRBJ1-1; D is possibly TRBD1 (6 bases). CDR3 protein: CASSFQTGQNTEAFF. In DNA form, the CDR3 reads TGCGCCAGCAGCTTTCAGACAGGACAGAACACTGAAGCTTTCTTT.